The 12 T cell receptor beta chains given below trace back to one sample, sequenced in a study of T-cell reconstitution after alpha-beta-depleted transplantation in children (dated by TCRdb to the mid-2010s). Receptors were amplified or captured by PCR. Sequencing instrument: Illumina HiSeq 2500. TCR libraries were prepared with molecular barcoding, using unique molecular identifiers to normalize TCRbeta repertoire quantification. TCRdb redid the processing of the public reads, applying fastp at Q25 and MiXCR, and retained in-frame beta chains. Duplicate CDR3 protein sequences are folded into a single record with the most common DNA and genes. The sample records 500,000 to 650,000 distinct CDR3 sequences, approximately 12% of which are singletons. The ten largest clones capture about 2.2% of the sample. Sample treatment or condition, as interpreted from the label and publication: allogeneic hematopoietic cell transplantation with graft depleted of TCRalphabeta T cells and CD19 B cells.

Here the sequenced sample was PBMCs, mostly from graft donor cells, taken 360 days after TCRalphabeta/CD19-depleted stem cell transplant. The receptor set was obtained from a male patient aged 10 to 17 who had a stem cell transplant for acute myeloid leukemia, so the T cells may come from the graft donor.

V gene TRBV20-1 combines with J gene TRBJ1-6, with D perhaps TRBD1 (5 bases). V shed 6 bases and J shed 10 bases, with 22 bases lying between them. The CDR3 runs to 15 residues. CDR1 and CDR2 (germline): DFQATT, SNEGSKA (reference sequence). The chain's CDR3 is CSAPLGLVGGSPLHF. The CDR3 region has the DNA TGCAGTGCCCCCTTGGGCCTTGTCGGGGGATCACCCCTCCACTTT.

This clonotype turned up a few times. This chain links TRBV7-3 with TRBJ2-2; 10 positions match TRBD2. The germline gives CDR1 SGHTA, CDR2 FQGTGA. The CDR3 length is 18 residues. V shed 6 bases and J 4 bases; nucleotides not matched to a gene: 14. For the CDR3, the DNA is TGTGCCAGCAGACACAACCCCACGGCTAGCGGGAGCACCGGGGAGCTGTTTTTT. This codes for CASRHNPTASGSTGELFF.

This clonotype was seen ten or more times. The rearrangement links TRBV20-1 to TRBJ2-7; D is possibly TRBD1 or TRBD2 (5 bases each). V lost 0 bases and J lost 7, with 19 bases in between. The germline CDR1 and CDR2 sequences are DFQATT and SNEGSKA (reference sequence). The CDR3 has 15 amino acids. This CDR3 is CSARDLTGPFGEQYF. CDR3 bases: TGCAGTGCTAGAGATCTGACGGGGCCCTTCGGGGAGCAGTACTTC.

This clonotype was seen at least ten times. The V gene is TRBV7-3, the J gene TRBJ2-3, with TRBD2 matching over 9 bases. CDR1 is SGHTA and CDR2 is FQGTGA in the germline V gene. V was clipped by 3 bases and J by 1 base; unmatched bases: 11. The length of the CDR3 is 18 residues. DNA for the CDR3: TGTGCCAGCAGCTTGGGTAGCGGGAGAGTAGGTGGCACAGATACGCAGTATTTT. Protein product: CASSLGSGRVGGTDTQYF.

The chain couples TRBV6-5 to TRBJ2-1; TRBD2 is a possible D gene (5 bases). The CDR3 spans 16 residues. Germline assignment: CDR1 MNHEY and CDR2 SVGAGI. The V end lost 2 bases, the J end lost 7 bases, and 18 bases lay between the germline ends. In DNA, the CDR3 is TGTGCCAGCAGTTACGCTAGTCCCACGGGAACAAATGAGCAGTTCTTC. This sequence encodes CASSYASPTGTNEQFF.

In this sample, this clonotype turned up many times. V usage is TRBV15 and J usage is TRBJ2-3; the match to TRBD2 covers 8 bases. The CDR3 spans 15 residues. J lost 3 bases, V lost 1 base, and 3 bases had no gene match. Germline CDR1 LNHNV, CDR2 YYDKDF (reference sequence). Written as DNA, the CDR3 is TGTGCCACCAGCAGAGGCCAGCGGGAGACAGATACGCAGTATTTT. Amino acids: CATSRGQRETDTQYF.

The chain joins TRBV28 to TRBJ2-3; 7 nucleotides agree with TRBD2. V was clipped by 5 bases and J by 2 bases; unmatched bases: 13. This CDR3 has 17 amino acids. The germline V gene encodes CDR1 MDHEN and CDR2 SYDVKM. DNA for the CDR3: TGTGCCAGCAGTCCTCCGCCGGGGGGAGGTTACACAGATACGCAGTATTTT. Its protein is CASSPPPGGGYTDTQYF.

At least ten counts were recorded for this clonotype. This sequence joins TRBV6-2 or TRBV6-3 and TRBJ1-2; D possibly corresponds to TRBD1 (5 bases). The CDR3 spans 14 residues. Germline V lookup: CDR1 MNHEY, CDR2 SVGEGT. V lost 0 bases, J lost 6 bases, and 11 bases lay in between. As DNA, the CDR3 is TGTGCCAGCAGTTACTCACCAGGGTCCCATGGCTACACCTTC. It yields the protein CASSYSPGSHGYTF.

This clonotype was detected many times. The chain uses TRBV29-1 and TRBJ2-7; D is ambiguous. The germline gives CDR1 SQVTM, CDR2 ANQGSEA. The ends were cut back, 5 bases at V and 3 bases at J, with 17 bases in the middle. The CDR3 consists of 14 residues. CDR3 amino acids: CSVSGSEAFYEQYF. In DNA, the CDR3 is TGCAGCGTTTCCGGGTCCGAAGCTTTCTACGAGCAGTACTTC.

In its sample, this clonotype was seen a few times. The genes are TRBV4-3 and TRBJ2-3, with 8 bases matching TRBD1. V dropped 0 bases and J dropped 1; count of bases not matched to a gene: 6. The CDR3 extends over 17 amino acids. CDR1 is LGHNA, CDR2 YSLEER, per germline. The CDR3 nucleotides read TGCGCCAGCAGCCAAGAGGTAGGACAGGGTCGCACAGATACGCAGTATTTT. It yields the protein CASSQEVGQGRTDTQYF.

This clonotype appeared many times. The chain has TRBV4-3 and TRBJ1-1; D gene uncertain. The CDR3 has 16 amino acids. Trimming shortened V by 0 bases and J by 1 base, and 12 bases separated the two germline ends. Germline-derived CDR1 and CDR2 are LGHNA and YSLEER. CDR3 in DNA: TGCGCCAGCAGCCAAGATCGAGTCCACGGGAACACTGAAGCTTTCTTT. Its protein product is CASSQDRVHGNTEAFF.

This clonotype turned up a few times. CDR3 region: CSATDGDGYTF. The CDR3 nucleotides are TGCAGTGCAACGGATGGGGATGGCTACACCTTC. This chain uses TRBV20-1 with TRBJ1-2, with D unresolved. From germline, CDR1 is DFQATT and CDR2 SNEGSKA (reference sequence). This CDR3 comprises 11 residues. Trimming removed 6 bases from V and 6 bases from J, with 11 bases in between.